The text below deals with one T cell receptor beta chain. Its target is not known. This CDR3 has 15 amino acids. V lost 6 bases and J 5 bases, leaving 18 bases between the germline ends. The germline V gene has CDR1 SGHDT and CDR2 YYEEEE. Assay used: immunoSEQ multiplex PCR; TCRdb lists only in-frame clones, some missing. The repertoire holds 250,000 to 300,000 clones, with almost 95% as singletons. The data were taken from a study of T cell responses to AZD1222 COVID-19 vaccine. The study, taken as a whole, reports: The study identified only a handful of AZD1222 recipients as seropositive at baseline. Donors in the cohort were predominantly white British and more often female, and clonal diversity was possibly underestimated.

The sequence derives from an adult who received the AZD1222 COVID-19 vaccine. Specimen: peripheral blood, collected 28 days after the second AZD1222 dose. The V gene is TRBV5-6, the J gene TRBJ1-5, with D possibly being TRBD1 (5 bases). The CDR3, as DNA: TGTGCCAGCACCCTGTATGGGGGGTCGCATCAGCCCCAGCATTTT. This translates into CASTLYGGSHQPQHF.